This entry lists 25 T cell receptor beta chains sequenced from one sample in a study of T cells in Graves' hyperthyroidism and ophthalmopathy. TCR beta CDR3 regions were amplified from RNA. The TCR CDR3 was amplified in a first-round RT-PCR using the HTBI primer set. In TCRdb, the multiplex PCR reads were re-called with MiXCR into one record per CDR3 protein. The sample yields more than 550,000 distinct CDR3 sequences, about 17% seen once. The material sequenced was blood. The receptors come from a woman between 50 and 59 years old with Graves' hyperthyroidism that later progressed to Graves' ophthalmopathy.

This clonotype was seen many times. The J gene is TRBJ2-3, the V gene TRBV11-2; D unclear. Trimming took off 2 bases at V and 1 base at J, with 13 bases between the two ends. Germline lookup yields CDR1 SGHAT and CDR2 FQNNGV. This CDR3 spans 16 amino acids. Written as DNA, the CDR3 is TGTGCCAGCAGCTTAAGGGTTGGGCAAGGCACAGATACGCAGTATTTT. This gives the protein CASSLRVGQGTDTQYF.

The chain combines TRBV7-3 with TRBJ1-5; possibly TRBD1 for D (5 bases). This CDR3 has 18 residues. V lost 0 bases and J 4 bases, leaving 19 bases between the germline ends. Germline V gene lookup returns CDR1 SGHTA and CDR2 FQGTGA. CDR3 nucleotide sequence: TGTGCCAGCAGCTTAACTTCCGACGGAGTCTGGGGGAATCAGCCCCAGCATTTT. Its translation is CASSLTSDGVWGNQPQHF.

This clonotype has only a few counts. The chain employs TRBV19 and TRBJ2-3; D possibly corresponds to TRBD2 (6 bases). CDR1 is LNHDA and CDR2 is SQIVND in the germline V gene (reference sequence). The ends were cut back, 0 bases at V and 9 bases at J, with 10 bases in the middle. The length of the CDR3 is 13 residues. The CDR3 DNA sequence: TGTGCCAGTAGTATAGATCGGGCGGGGACGCAGTATTTT. Its protein product is CASSIDRAGTQYF.

This chain uses TRBV2 with TRBJ1-5; no clear D. Trimming shortened V by 4 bases and J by 7 bases, and 11 bases separated the two germline ends. The germline V gene has CDR1 SNHLY and CDR2 FYNNEI. This CDR3 has 13 amino acids. In nucleotides, the CDR3 is TGTGCCAGCAGTGGGACTTTTTCCCAGCCCCAGCATTTT. As protein: CASSGTFSQPQHF.

This clonotype was seen repeatedly, ten times or more. V is TRBV20-1 and J is TRBJ2-1, with 11 nucleotides matching TRBD2. The germline V gene has CDR1 DFQATT and CDR2 SNEGSKA (reference sequence). The CDR3 is made up of 17 amino acids. V was pared by 3 bases and J by 0 bases, with 7 bases of the junction left unmatched. The CDR3 DNA follows: TGCAGTGCTAGTCCCCTAGCGGGGGGCAGCTCCTACAATGAGCAGTTCTTC. Its translation is CSASPLAGGSSYNEQFF.

This CDR3 reads CASSLGRFYNEQFF. Written as DNA, the CDR3 is TGTGCCAGCAGCCTAGGCCGCTTTTACAATGAGCAGTTCTTC. The V and J genes are TRBV14 and TRBJ2-1; unclear D gene. Trimming took 4 bases from V and 4 from J, leaving 11 bases between them. CDR3 length equals 14 residues. Per germline, CDR1 SGHDN and CDR2 FVKESK. The whole variable domain, remainder taken from reference TRBV14 and TRBJ2-1, is EAGVTQFPSHSVIEKGQTVTLRCDPISGHDNLYWYRRVMGKEIKFLLHFVKESKQDESGMPNNRFLAERTGGTYSTLKVQPAELEDSGVYFCASSLGRFYNEQFFGPGTRLTVL.

The count of this clonotype is one. The chain uses TRBV7-2 and TRBJ1-5; a possible D gene is TRBD1 (6 bases). CDR1 is SGHTA, CDR2 FQGNSA, per germline. Trimming took off 2 bases at V and 5 bases at J, with 13 bases between the two ends. The CDR3 loop spans 15 amino acids. CDR3 region: CASSLSVQGYQPQHF. The CDR3 DNA is TGTGCCAGCAGCTTATCGGTACAGGGTTATCAGCCCCAGCATTTT.

This clonotype has more than one count but fewer than ten. Compared with germline, one end of the junction differs, possibly owing to a read error. CDR3 sequence reads: CASSPQDRGHEQFF. Here the CDR3 DNA reads TGTGCTAGCAGCCCTCAGGACAGGGGCCATGAGCAGTTCTTC. This rearrangement joins TRBV7-7 to TRBJ2-1, with 9 nucleotides matching TRBD1. The germline gives CDR1 SSHAT, CDR2 FNYEAQ (reference sequence). The CDR3 has 14 residues. Full variable domain (remainder filled in from reference TRBV7-7 and TRBJ2-1): GAGVSQSPRYKVTKRGQDVTLRCDPISSHATLYWYQQALGQGPEFLTYFNYEAQPDKSGLPSDRFSAERPEGSISTLTIQRTEQRDSAMYRCASSPQDRGHEQFFGPGTRLTVL.

This clonotype was observed a few times. The chain uses TRBV20-1 and TRBJ2-1; D is uncertain. CDR1 is DFQATT and CDR2 is SNEGSKA in the germline V gene (reference sequence). Trimming removed 5 bases from V and 7 bases from J, with 15 bases in between. CDR3 length equals 13 residues. The CDR3 reads CSAPPGWPNEQFF. As DNA, the CDR3 is TGCAGTGCTCCCCCAGGTTGGCCGAATGAGCAGTTCTTC.

This clonotype was counted ten times or more. The V gene is TRBV3-1, the J gene TRBJ1-4; a weak D match, TRBD1 (5 bases). Trimming stripped 4 bases from V and 4 bases from J, with 10 bases between. This CDR3 region has 14 residues. Germline CDR1 is LGHDT and CDR2 is YNNKEL (reference sequence). CDR3 in amino acids: CASSPGDYNEKLFF. In nucleotides, the CDR3 is TGTGCCAGCAGCCCCGGGGACTATAATGAAAAACTGTTTTTT. Drawing the rest from reference TRBV3-1 and TRBJ1-4, the complete variable domain is DTAVSQTPKYLVTQMGNDKSIKCEQNLGHDTMYWYKQDSKKFLKIMFSYNNKELIINETVPNRFSPKSPDKAHLNLHINSLELGDSAVYFCASSPGDYNEKLFFGSGTQLSVL.

The chain joins TRBV20-1 to TRBJ2-1; D is uncertain. The CDR3 is 12 residues long. From germline, CDR1 is DFQATT and CDR2 SNEGSKA (reference sequence). V lost 0 bases and J lost 8, with 8 bases in between. The chain's CDR3 is CSAREAGHEQFF. The CDR3 DNA reads as TGCAGTGCTAGAGAGGCAGGCCATGAGCAGTTCTTC.

V is TRBV7-9 and J is TRBJ2-3, with D perhaps matching TRBD1 (6 bases). Germline V gives CDR1 SEHNR, CDR2 FQNEAQ (reference sequence). The CDR3 runs 14 residues. The ends were cut back, 5 bases at V and 4 bases at J, with 13 bases in the middle. CDR3: CASSPGTPSDTQYF. CDR3 sequence (DNA): TGTGCCAGCAGCCCAGGGACACCCTCAGATACGCAGTATTTT.

Concerning this clonotype itself: The germline gene is not matched at one end of the junction; a read error may be the cause. The chain uses TRBV12-5 and TRBJ1-4; a possible D gene is TRBD1 (6 bases). The CDR3 is made up of 15 amino acids. Germline V gene lookup returns CDR1 LGHNT and CDR2 FRNRAP. Here the CDR3 DNA reads TGTGCTAGTGGCACGACTGGGACAACTAAGGAAAAACTGTTTTTT. Its protein is CASGTTGTTKEKLFF. Full variable domain (outside the CDR3, taken from reference TRBV12-5 and TRBJ1-4): DARVTQTPRHKVTEMGQEVTMRCQPILGHNTVFWYRQTMMQGLELLAYFRNRAPLDDSGMPKDRFSAEMPDATLATLKIQPSEPRDSAVYFCASGTTGTTKEKLFFGSGTQLSVL.

The chain joins TRBV9 to TRBJ2-7; D is ambiguous. Germline V CDR1 and CDR2: SGDLS, YYNGEE. The CDR3 covers 14 residues. Trimming stripped 4 bases from V and 4 bases from J, with 15 bases between. The CDR3 loop reads CASSPRLNSYEQYF. CDR3 coding DNA: TGTGCCAGCAGCCCCCGTTTGAATAGTTACGAGCAGTACTTC.

This clonotype was detected a few times. The V call is TRBV6-1, the J call TRBJ1-6; D not resolved. The V end was cut by 5 bases, the J end by 8 bases, with 13 bases between. Germline assignment: CDR1 MNHNS and CDR2 SASEGT. CDR3 length equals 14 residues. CDR3 sequence reads: CASSPSRAHSPLHF. CDR3 sequence (DNA): TGTGCCAGCAGTCCCTCCCGGGCCCATTCACCCCTCCACTTT.

This clonotype came up many times. The chain carries TRBV28 and TRBJ2-7; D is unresolved. The CDR3 is made up of 15 amino acids. Trimming removed 3 bases from V and 0 bases from J, with 12 bases in between. Germline CDR1 MDHEN, CDR2 SYDVKM. CDR3: CASSLPRISSYEQYF. CDR3 coding DNA: TGTGCCAGCAGTTTGCCCCGGATAAGCTCCTACGAGCAGTACTTC.

Concerning this clonotype itself: A much larger clone lies one base from this, so it may be a read error. The chain combines TRBV12-3 or TRBV12-4 with TRBJ1-3; 10 bases fit TRBD1. The CDR3 spans 16 residues. The CDR3 region is CAGSPAGTGDGNTIYF. CDR3 bases: TGTGCCGGCAGTCCCGCCGGGACAGGGGATGGAAACACCATATATTTT.

This clonotype was seen ten or more times. The rearrangement joins TRBV11-3 to TRBJ2-3, with 9 positions matching TRBD1. This CDR3 contains 17 residues. The germline V gene has CDR1 SGHNT and CDR2 YENEEA. V shed 0 bases, J shed 4 bases, and the junction held 8 bases outside the gene matches. CDR3 loop: CASSLDLTGGSSDTQYF. DNA of the CDR3: TGTGCCAGCAGCTTAGATTTAACAGGGGGCTCTTCAGATACGCAGTATTTT.

The chain links TRBV7-9 to TRBJ2-5, with D possibly being TRBD1 or TRBD2 (5 bases each). Trimming left V 5 bases short and J 8 bases short, with 24 bases between. From germline, CDR1 is SEHNR and CDR2 FQNEAQ (reference sequence). CDR3 size: 16 residues. The CDR3 DNA reads TGTGCCAGCAGCGGATGGGACCGTACCCTGGGGAATACCCAGTACTTC. It translates to CASSGWDRTLGNTQYF.

V gene TRBV6-2 or TRBV6-3 combines with J gene TRBJ1-1; D ambiguous. Germline CDR1 reads MNHEY; CDR2 reads SVGEGT. This CDR3 contains 16 residues. The ends were cut back, 5 bases at V and 0 bases at J, with 16 bases in the middle. This chain's CDR3 is CASSPVRILMNTEAFF. The CDR3 nucleotides read TGTGCCAGCAGTCCCGTCAGGATACTAATGAACACTGAAGCTTTCTTT.

This clonotype was counted many times. The rearrangement uses TRBV6-5 and TRBJ2-7; TRBD1 matches 7 bases. The J segment lost 2 bases and the V segment lost 0 bases, leaving 7 bases of the junction unmatched. This CDR3 is built from 16 residues. CDR1 is MNHEY, CDR2 SVGAGI, per germline. CDR3 DNA sequence: TGTGCCAGCAGTTACTCGACAGGGTTATTCCCCTACGAGCAGTACTTC. This translates into CASSYSTGLFPYEQYF.

This chain connects TRBV5-1 to TRBJ2-1; D possibly corresponds to TRBD2 (5 bases). The CDR3 is 15 amino acids. Trimming stripped 1 base from V and 5 bases from J, with 13 bases between. Germline lookup yields CDR1 SGHRS and CDR2 YFSETQ. CDR3 DNA: TGCGCCAGCAGCTTGCAGACTATTACCAACAATGAGCAGTTCTTC. Residues: CASSLQTITNNEQFF.

In this sample, this clonotype turned up many times. The CDR3 loop is CATSRTGHEQYF. Written as DNA, the CDR3 is TGTGCCACCAGCAGAACAGGGCACGAGCAGTACTTC. The gene calls are TRBV15 and TRBJ2-7; a possible D gene is TRBD1 (6 bases). Germline values: CDR1 LNHNV, CDR2 YYDKDF (reference sequence). This CDR3 contains 12 residues. The V and J ends lost 2 bases and 5 bases respectively, with 7 bases between them.

This clonotype came up a few times. The chain uses TRBV3-1 and TRBJ2-7, with D unresolved. This CDR3 has 13 residues. Per germline, CDR1 LGHDT and CDR2 YNNKEL (reference sequence). Deletions cut 5 bases from V and 7 bases from J, with 15 bases between. Here the CDR3 reads CASSTSSRREQYF. DNA of the CDR3: TGTGCCAGCAGCACCTCCTCACGCAGGGAGCAGTACTTC.

This chain connects TRBV5-8 to TRBJ1-2, with 8 bases that match TRBD1. The germline CDR1 and CDR2 sequences are SGHTS and YDEGEE. Unmatched junction bases numbered 9, after V lost 4 bases and J lost 4 bases. The CDR3 is 15 amino acids. The CDR3 DNA reads TGTGCCAGCAGCCTCGGCGGGACAGGAGCCTATGGCTACACCTTC. Amino acid sequence: CASSLGGTGAYGYTF.